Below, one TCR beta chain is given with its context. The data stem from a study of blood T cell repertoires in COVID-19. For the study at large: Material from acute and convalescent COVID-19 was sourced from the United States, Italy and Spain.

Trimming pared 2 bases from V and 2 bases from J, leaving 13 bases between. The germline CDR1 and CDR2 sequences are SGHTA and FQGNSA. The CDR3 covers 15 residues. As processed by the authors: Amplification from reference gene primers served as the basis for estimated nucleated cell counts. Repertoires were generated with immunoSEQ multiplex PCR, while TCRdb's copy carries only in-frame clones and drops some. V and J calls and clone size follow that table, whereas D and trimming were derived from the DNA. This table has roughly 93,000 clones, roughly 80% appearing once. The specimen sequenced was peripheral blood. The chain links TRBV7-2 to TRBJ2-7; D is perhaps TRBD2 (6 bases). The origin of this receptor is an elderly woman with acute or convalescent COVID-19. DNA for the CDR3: TGTGCCAGCAGCTTATTACCTAGCGAGACCTACGAGCAGTACGTC. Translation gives CASSLLPSETYEQYV.